These 25 T cell receptor beta chains share one sample of origin, sequenced in a study of T-cell memory formation after mild COVID-19. TCRdb used MiXCR to reprocess the 5' RACE reads, holding one entry per CDR3 protein. The sample carries about 210,000 distinct CDR3 sequences, about 10% recorded once. The sample taken for sequencing was PBMCs or a T cell subset sorted from them (not recorded which). Receptors were obtained from a man between 18 and 29 years old who had mild COVID-19 (a few samples of this study predate the infection). Cell type and time point are not known.

This clonotype was detected a few times. This chain connects TRBV6-5 to TRBJ2-1; 10 bases are a match to TRBD1. Unmatched junction bases numbered 10, after V lost 5 bases and J lost 9 bases. The CDR3 sequence is 15 residues long. In germline, CDR1 is MNHEY, CDR2 SVGAGI. CDR3 residues: CASSPLGTGEVEQFF. CDR3 DNA sequence: TGTGCCAGCAGTCCTCTCGGGACAGGGGAGGTTGAGCAGTTCTTC.

CDR3 nucleotides: TGCACCGCAGGGGGGGGGCACGGGGAGCTGTTTTTT. Translation: CTAGGGHGELFF. The gene calls are TRBV20-1 and TRBJ2-2; D could derive from TRBD1 or TRBD2 (7 bases each). Germline V CDR1 and CDR2: DFQATT, SNEGSKA (reference sequence). There are 12 residues in the CDR3.

The table lists this clonotype with a few counts. The chain recombines TRBV6-5 with TRBJ1-2, with D uncertain. V was cut by 0 bases and J by 8 bases, with 10 bases left in between. There are 13 residues in the CDR3. CDR1 MNHEY and CDR2 SVGAGI come from the germline V gene. The CDR3 is CASSYSGVEGYTF. The DNA of the CDR3 is TGTGCCAGCAGTTACTCGGGAGTAGAGGGCTACACCTTC.

The chain is built from TRBV4-1 and TRBJ2-7, with D maybe TRBD1 (6 bases). Trimming left V 1 base short and J 2 bases short, with 18 bases between. CDR3 size: 17 residues. Germline CDR1 and CDR2: MGHRA and YSYEKL. CDR3 loop: CASSQVGIRTATYEQYF. For the CDR3, the DNA is TGCGCCAGCAGCCAAGTCGGAATCCGGACAGCCACCTACGAGCAGTACTTC.

This chain's CDR3 is CASRVGTSRETQYF. CDR3 coding DNA: TGTGCCAGCAGAGTCGGGACTAGCCGAGAGACCCAGTACTTC. The rearrangement joins TRBV3-1 to TRBJ2-5; TRBD2 aligns across 9 bases. This CDR3 is 14 amino acids long. V lost 6 bases to trimming and J lost 4 bases; unmatched junction nucleotides: 6. Germline values: CDR1 LGHDT, CDR2 YNNKEL (reference sequence).

Only a few counts were recorded for this clonotype. The rearrangement links TRBV6-1 to TRBJ1-5; D call uncertain. The germline V gene encodes CDR1 MNHNS and CDR2 SASEGT. V shed 2 bases and J shed 5 bases, with 7 bases lying between them. The CDR3 has 13 amino acids. CDR3 sequence: CASSEREYQPQHF. The CDR3 nucleotides read TGTGCCAGCAGTGAACGGGAATATCAGCCCCAGCATTTT.

This clonotype was detected a few times. The chain uses TRBV7-3 and TRBJ2-3; 9 bases fit TRBD2. The CDR3 is made up of 15 amino acids. V was clipped by 5 bases and J by 9 bases; unmatched bases: 12. The germline V gene has CDR1 SGHTA and CDR2 FQGTGA. The CDR3 DNA sequence: TGTGCCAGCAGCCAAGCCAGCGGGGGGTTCGGCACGCAGTATTTT. Translated: CASSQASGGFGTQYF.

Only a few counts were recorded for this clonotype. The chain employs TRBV20-1 and TRBJ2-1; D ambiguous. V lost 2 bases, J lost 6 bases, and 8 bases lay in between. Germline values: CDR1 DFQATT, CDR2 SNEGSKA (reference sequence). This CDR3 contains 12 residues. The CDR3 spells CSARLGGNEQFF. CDR3 nucleotides: TGCAGTGCTAGATTGGGCGGCAATGAGCAGTTCTTC.

This clonotype appeared many times. The chain carries TRBV7-2 and TRBJ2-1; D is undetermined. V shed 8 bases and J shed 6 bases, with 14 bases lying between them. The CDR3 spans 13 residues. CDR1 and CDR2 from the germline V gene are SGHTA and FQGNSA. CDR3 bases: TGTGCCAGCCGTCCGGTTGGGGTCAATGAGCAGTTCTTC. Translation: CASRPVGVNEQFF.

This chain joins TRBV25-1 and TRBJ2-3, with TRBD2 matching 9 bases. In germline, CDR1 is MGHDK, CDR2 SYGVNS. The V segment lost 5 bases and the J segment 1 base; nucleotides outside the gene matches: 4. This CDR3 is 15 amino acids long. Here the CDR3 reads CASSSERGGTDTQYF. The CDR3 DNA is TGTGCCAGCAGTTCCGAGCGGGGGGGCACAGATACGCAGTATTTT. Combining the CDR3 with reference TRBV25-1 and TRBJ2-3 gives the whole variable domain EADIYQTPRYLVIGTGKKITLECSQTMGHDKMYWYQQDPGMELHLIHYSYGVNSTEKGDLSSESTVSRIRTEHFPLTLESARPSHTSQYLCASSSERGGTDTQYFGPGTRLTVL.

V is TRBV20-1 and J is TRBJ1-1; D not resolved. CDR3 length: 11 residues. Trimming took off 3 bases at V and 4 bases at J, with 6 bases between the two ends. The germline CDR1 and CDR2 sequences are DFQATT and SNEGSKA (reference sequence). The CDR3 DNA reads as TGCAGTGCTAGTAGGTCCACTGAAGCTTTCTTT. Translating it yields CSASRSTEAFF.

V is TRBV18 and J is TRBJ2-6; D is ambiguous. Per the germline V gene, CDR1 is KGHSH and CDR2 is LQKENI. The CDR3 has 15 residues. V was trimmed by 5 bases and J by 0 bases, leaving 8 bases between them. CDR3 coding DNA: TGTGCCAGCTCAGAAATTTTCTCTGGGGCCAACGTCCTGACTTTC. Its translation is CASSEIFSGANVLTF.

This clonotype was seen a handful of times. The CDR3 sequence is CATSAPDRNYGYTF. DNA for the CDR3: TGTGCCACCAGTGCCCCGGACAGGAACTATGGCTACACCTTC. J is TRBJ1-2 and V is TRBV24-1; 7 nucleotides agree with TRBD1. The CDR3 extends over 14 amino acids. The V gene's germline CDR1 is KGHDR and CDR2 SFDVKD. V dropped 5 bases and J dropped 2; count of bases not matched to a gene: 4.

This clonotype was seen only a few times. CDR3 loop: CASSFQGDGNQPQHF. In nucleotides, the CDR3 is TGTGCCAGCAGCTTTCAGGGGGATGGCAATCAGCCCCAGCATTTT. The chain couples TRBV7-2 to TRBJ1-5, with 7 positions matching TRBD1. The CDR3 extends over 15 amino acids. J was trimmed by 2 bases and V by 3 bases; bases with no gene match: 4. From germline, CDR1 is SGHTA and CDR2 FQGNSA.

This chain joins TRBV2 and TRBJ1-6, with D tentatively TRBD1 (5 bases). With 8 bases removed from V and 10 bases from J, the gap between germline ends came to 15 bases. The CDR3 covers 13 residues. Germline CDR1 reads SNHLY; CDR2 reads FYNNEI. CDR3 coding DNA: TGTGCCAGCGTACCGGACATTCAGTCACCCCTCCACTTT. Protein: CASVPDIQSPLHF.

The genes are TRBV9 and TRBJ2-1, with D perhaps matching TRBD1 (5 bases). The germline V gene has CDR1 SGDLS and CDR2 YYNGEE. V gave up 6 bases and J gave up 0 bases, with 13 bases separating them. CDR3 size: 15 residues. As DNA, the CDR3 is TGTGCCAGCACCGACACAGGAAACTCCTACAATGAGCAGTTCTTC. Residues: CASTDTGNSYNEQFF.

This chain uses TRBV3-1 with TRBJ2-3; unclear D gene. This CDR3 contains 13 residues. Germline CDR1 and CDR2: LGHDT and YNNKEL (reference sequence). In DNA form, the CDR3 reads TGTGCGGTCAGTGGAAACCCCACAGATACGCAGTATTTT. It specifies CAVSGNPTDTQYF.

The CDR3 spells CASSPTAAYEQYV. The CDR3 DNA follows: TGTGCCAGCTCACCTACAGCGGCCTACGAGCAGTACGTC. The V and J genes are TRBV18 and TRBJ2-7; maybe TRBD2 (5 bases). The V gene lost 3 bases and the J gene lost 2 bases, with 8 bases spanning the gap. CDR3 length: 13 residues. From germline, CDR1 is KGHSH and CDR2 LQKENI.

The rearrangement uses TRBV7-2 and TRBJ2-2; no definite D call. Per germline, CDR1 SGHTA and CDR2 FQGNSA. CDR3 length: 14 amino acids. Trimming took off 0 bases at V and 4 bases at J, with 6 bases between the two ends. CDR3 DNA: TGTGCCAGCAGCTTAGCCCCGACCACCGGGGAGCTGTTTTTT. Protein product: CASSLAPTTGELFF.

The V call is TRBV24-1, the J call TRBJ2-1; 7 nucleotides line up with TRBD2. The CDR3 totals 16 residues. With V trimmed by 5 bases and J by 0 bases, 6 bases remained unmatched. Per germline, CDR1 KGHDR and CDR2 SFDVKD. The CDR3 loop reads CATSGTSESSYNEQFF. DNA for the CDR3: TGTGCCACCAGTGGGACTAGTGAGAGCTCCTACAATGAGCAGTTCTTC.

This sequence joins TRBV2 and TRBJ2-1, with TRBD2 matching 8 bases. The germline V gene has CDR1 SNHLY and CDR2 FYNNEI. The CDR3 has 13 amino acids. V was clipped by 5 bases and J by 7 bases; unmatched bases: 4. CDR3 bases: TGTGCCAGCAGTCGGGAGGGGCGAAATGAGCAGTTCTTC. This sequence encodes CASSREGRNEQFF.

The chain has TRBV28 and TRBJ2-5; D remains unclear. Trimming removed 5 bases from V and 9 bases from J, with 16 bases in between. CDR3 length: 13 residues. Germline values: CDR1 MDHEN, CDR2 SYDVKM. In DNA form, the CDR3 reads TGTGCCAGCAGTCCCCGAGCAGCCCGGGCCCAGTACTTC. Translation gives CASSPRAARAQYF.

Ten or more counts support this clonotype. The J gene is TRBJ1-1, the V gene TRBV7-8; D possibly corresponds to TRBD1 (6 bases). In germline, CDR1 is SGHVS, CDR2 FQNEAQ. Trimming shortened V by 2 bases and J by 11 bases, and 18 bases separated the two germline ends. This CDR3 contains 14 residues. CDR3 in amino acids: CASSLRSGGQTAFF. The CDR3 region has the DNA TGTGCCAGCAGCTTAAGGTCCGGTGGACAGACGGCTTTCTTT.

The CDR3 sequence is CASSPWGPETQYF. The CDR3 nucleotides read TGTGCCAGCAGCCCGTGGGGGCCAGAGACCCAGTACTTC. V gene TRBV6-5 combines with J gene TRBJ2-5; TRBD1 is a possible D gene (6 bases). Trimming pared 6 bases from V and 4 bases from J, leaving 12 bases between. Germline loops: CDR1 MNHEY, CDR2 SVGAGI. CDR3 size: 13 residues.

The sample holds many counts of this clonotype. V usage is TRBV19 and J usage is TRBJ2-3; the D gene is possibly TRBD1 (6 bases). V was shortened by 5 bases and J by 6 bases, with 15 bases between the two germline ends. This CDR3 is built from 14 residues. Germline V gives CDR1 LNHDA, CDR2 SQIVND (reference sequence). The CDR3 loop is CASSSDRRRDTQYF. The CDR3 DNA reads TGTGCCAGTAGTTCAGACAGGCGGAGGGATACGCAGTATTTT.